This record looks at one T cell receptor beta chain sequence and its context. Germline V gene lookup returns CDR1 SGHTA and CDR2 FQGNSA. V dropped 1 base and J dropped 5 bases, with 9 bases sitting between them. This CDR3 region has 13 residues. This sample was included in a study of blood T cell repertoires in COVID-19. Study overall: Acute-phase and convalescent COVID-19 samples originated in the United States, Italy and Spain.

The authors' processing: For nucleated cells, counts were estimated from reference gene primer amplification. TCRdb's copy holds only in-frame clones and misses some; the assay was immunoSEQ multiplex PCR. Clonal size and the V and J genes are those of that table, whereas D and trimming came from the DNA. The sample has over 100,000 clones, about four fifths seen once; the top ten hold 3% to 4.5%. The sequencing sample was made of peripheral blood. The sequence was collected from a woman of 80 years or more with acute or convalescent COVID-19. The chain employs TRBV7-2 and TRBJ2-7; no clear D gene. The CDR3 loop reads CASSLVRSNEQYF. In DNA form, the CDR3 reads TGTGCCAGCAGCTTAGTGCGATCTAACGAGCAGTACTTC.